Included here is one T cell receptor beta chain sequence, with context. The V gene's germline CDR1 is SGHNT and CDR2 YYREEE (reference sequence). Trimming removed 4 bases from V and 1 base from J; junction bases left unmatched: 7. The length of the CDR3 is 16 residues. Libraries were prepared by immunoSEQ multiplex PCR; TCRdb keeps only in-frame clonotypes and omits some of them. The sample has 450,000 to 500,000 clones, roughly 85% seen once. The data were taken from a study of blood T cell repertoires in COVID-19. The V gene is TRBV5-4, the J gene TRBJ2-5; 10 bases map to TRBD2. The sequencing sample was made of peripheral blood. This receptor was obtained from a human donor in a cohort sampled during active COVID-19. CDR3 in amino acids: CASSGRTSGFQETQYF. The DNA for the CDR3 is TGTGCCAGCAGCGGCCGGACTAGCGGTTTCCAAGAGACCCAGTACTTC. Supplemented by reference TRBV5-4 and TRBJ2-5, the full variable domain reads ETGVTQSPTHLIKTRGQQVTLRCSSQSGHNTVSWYQQALGQGPQFIFQYYREEENGRGNFPPRFSGLQFPNYSSELNVNALELDDSALYLCASSGRTSGFQETQYFGPGTRLLVL.